The rows below give T cell receptor beta chains drawn from one sample of a study of post-analysis software for immune sequencing data. TCRdb reprocessed the PCR reads via MiXCR and lists one record per CDR3 protein. The sample consists of about 810,000 distinct CDR3 sequences, under 70% of them appearing once. The material sequenced was blood. These receptors were collected from a girl aged 5-17 years with multiple sclerosis. Each CDR3 is given without its conserved first and last residue. The D gene is left open where the match is weak.

v_call	d_call	j_call	cdr3_aa
TRBV4-1	TRBD1	TRBJ1-2	ASSFTGGEGYT
TRBV6-2/TRBV6-3	.	TRBJ2-2	ASNQVFGELF
TRBV5-1	.	TRBJ2-7	ASSLVKATSYEQY
TRBV4-1	.	TRBJ1-2	ASSQVGGLDYGYT
TRBV10-3	TRBD1	TRBJ2-2	AISIGTGGRTGELF
TRBV20-1	TRBD2	TRBJ2-3	SAPTRGGGPTDTQY
TRBV7-9	.	TRBJ2-3	ASSFGGGAKVATQY
TRBV7-8	.	TRBJ2-3	ASSLVQNPGTDTQY
TRBV20-1	.	TRBJ2-3	SAREGAATDTQY
TRBV29-1	.	TRBJ2-3	SVGVGLVKDTQY
TRBV6-5	.	TRBJ2-7	ASSSQIGSYEQY
TRBV10-3	TRBD2	TRBJ2-3	AISESAERGGWTDTQY
TRBV27	TRBD2	TRBJ2-3	ASRRGGQEQY
TRBV5-1	.	.	ASSLSTVEYEQY
TRBV7-8	TRBD1	TRBJ2-7	ASSLPLGQGSTYEQY